The clone carrying this TCR beta chain occurred many times. The antigen is unknown. These data are taken from a study of identical twins. Whole-study findings and limits: These conclusions were based on statistical analysis (cross-sectional, not following the same donors).

TCRdb passed the 5' RACE reads through MiXCR, listing each CDR3 protein once. The sample holds approximately 670,000 distinct CDR3 sequences, less than 7% seen once. The sequence was obtained from a man between 18 and 35 years old in good health. Sequencing was done on a sample of naive T cells sorted from blood.

The DNA of the CDR3 is TGTGCCAGCAGCTCATCCGGGACCCCCTCCTACGAGCAGTACTTC. Residues: CASSSSGTPSYEQYF. The chain recombines TRBV7-2 with TRBJ2-7; either TRBD1 or TRBD2 may fit D (5 bases each). Germline loops: CDR1 SGHTA, CDR2 FQGNSA. Trimming cost V 4 bases and J 0 bases, with 13 bases left between them. The CDR3 contains 15 residues.